These T cell receptor beta chains were read from a single sample in a study of cytomegalovirus exposure and HLA in healthy donors. Repertoires were generated with immunoSEQ multiplex PCR, while TCRdb's copy carries only in-frame clones and drops some. Among about 170,000 clones, around 80% were seen once, and the ten largest hold around 2.3%. Specimen: PBMCs. All receptors come from a woman between 50 and 59 years old in good health and CMV-seronegative. Both conserved end residues are part of each CDR3. D genes are given only for firm matches. Clone size, where shown, is once, few, many, or a class for clones that have expanded.

D: .
J: TRBJ2-3
V: TRBV7-3
size: .
CDR3: CASSLGGTSGDTQYF
DNA: TGTGCCAGCAGCCTAGGGGGTACATCAGGCGATACGCAGTATTTT

D: TRBD1
J: TRBJ1-1
V: TRBV19
size: .
CDR3: CASSIKTGGAVEAFF
DNA: TGTGCCAGTAGTATCAAGACAGGGGGCGCGGTTGAAGCTTTCTTT

D: .
J: TRBJ2-7
V: TRBV5-1
size: .
CDR3: CASSLGPGNNYEQYF
DNA: TGCGCCAGCAGCTTGGGTCCCGGGAATAACTACGAGCAGTACTTC

D: .
J: TRBJ2-7
V: TRBV29-1
size: few
CDR3: CSVVRTPSSYEQYF
DNA: TGCAGCGTTGTGCGGACACCGAGCTCCTACGAGCAGTACTTC

D: TRBD2
J: TRBJ2-3
V: TRBV7-8
size: .
CDR3: CASSLTAGVPTQYF
DNA: TGTGCCAGCAGCTTAACAGCGGGAGTGCCTACGCAGTATTTT

D: TRBD2
J: TRBJ2-5
V: TRBV11-2
size: .
CDR3: CASSLPLAGKETQYF
DNA: TGTGCCAGCAGCTTACCACTAGCGGGAAAAGAGACCCAGTACTTC

D: .
J: TRBJ1-4
V: TRBV5-6
size: .
CDR3: CASTLERGGGEKLFF
DNA: TGTGCCAGCACTCTCGAAAGGGGGGGCGGTGAAAAACTGTTTTTT

D: .
J: TRBJ2-7
V: TRBV23-1
size: .
CDR3: CASSLPWSARGLLGEQYF
DNA: TGCGCCAGCAGTCTCCCGTGGAGTGCCAGGGGTTTATTGGGCGAGCAGTACTTC

D: TRBD2
J: TRBJ2-4
V: TRBV19
size: .
CDR3: CASTAGGLGNIQYF
DNA: TGTGCCAGTACTGCGGGGGGCCTGGGAAACATTCAGTACTTC

D: .
J: TRBJ1-2
V: TRBV7-2
size: .
CDR3: CASTWTEKGGYTF
DNA: TGTGCCAGCACCTGGACAGAGAAAGGAGGCTACACCTTC

D: TRBD1
J: TRBJ1-2
V: TRBV28
size: .
CDR3: CASSATGDGYTF
DNA: TGTGCCAGCAGTGCCACAGGGGATGGCTACACCTTC

D: .
J: TRBJ2-5
V: TRBV19
size: .
CDR3: CASTPRGLQYQETQYF
DNA: TGTGCCAGTACCCCAAGGGGGTTACAGTACCAAGAGACCCAGTACTTC

D: .
J: TRBJ2-5
V: TRBV5-1
size: .
CDR3: CASSLALAKGETQYF
DNA: TGCGCCAGCAGCTTGGCGCTAGCGAAGGGCGAGACCCAGTACTTC

D: .
J: TRBJ1-1
V: TRBV28
size: .
CDR3: CASSLSARNEAFF
DNA: TGTGCCAGCAGTTTATCGGCGAGGAATGAAGCTTTCTTT